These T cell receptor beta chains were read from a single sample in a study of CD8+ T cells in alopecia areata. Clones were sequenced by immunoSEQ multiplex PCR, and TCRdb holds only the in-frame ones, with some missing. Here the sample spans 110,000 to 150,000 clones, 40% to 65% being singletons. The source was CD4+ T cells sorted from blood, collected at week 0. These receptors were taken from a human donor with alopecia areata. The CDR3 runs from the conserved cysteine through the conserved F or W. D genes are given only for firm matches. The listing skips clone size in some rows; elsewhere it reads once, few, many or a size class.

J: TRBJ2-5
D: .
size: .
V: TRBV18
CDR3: CASSPEGQFQETQYF
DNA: TGTGCCAGCTCACCAGAAGGACAGTTCCAAGAGACCCAGTACTTC

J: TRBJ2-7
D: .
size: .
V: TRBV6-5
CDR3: CASSRDFSSYEQYF
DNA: TGTGCCAGCAGTCGGGACTTCAGCTCCTACGAGCAGTACTTC

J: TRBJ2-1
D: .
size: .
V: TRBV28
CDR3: CASRNAGTYNEQFF
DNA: TGTGCCAGCAGAAACGCCGGGACCTACAATGAGCAGTTCTTC

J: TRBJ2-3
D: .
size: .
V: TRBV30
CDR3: CAWRTEDTRYF
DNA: TGTGCCTGGAGAACCGAGGATACGCGGTATTTT

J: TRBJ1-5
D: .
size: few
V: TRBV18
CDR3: CASSTTNRNQPQHF
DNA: TGTGCCAGTTCGACCACGAATCGGAATCAGCCCCAGCATTTT

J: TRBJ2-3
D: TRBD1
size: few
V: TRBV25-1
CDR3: CASSGYPIPGQGMDTQYF
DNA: TGTGCCAGCAGTGGATACCCTATACCGGGACAGGGGATGGATACGCAGTATTTT

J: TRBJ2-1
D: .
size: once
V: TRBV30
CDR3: CAWSARNEQFF
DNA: TGTGCCTGGAGTGCCAGGAATGAGCAGTTCTTC

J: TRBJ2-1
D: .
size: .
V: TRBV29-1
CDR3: CSVAQVNEQFF
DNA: TGCAGCGTCGCCCAGGTCAATGAGCAGTTCTTC

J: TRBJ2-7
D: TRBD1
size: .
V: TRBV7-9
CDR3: CASSLEVTGAYEQYF
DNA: TGTGCCAGCAGCTTAGAGGTGACAGGGGCCTACGAGCAGTACTTC

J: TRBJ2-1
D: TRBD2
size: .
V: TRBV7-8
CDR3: CASSPSSRGGNEQFF
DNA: TGTGCCAGCAGCCCCAGCTCGCGGGGGGGCAATGAGCAGTTCTTC

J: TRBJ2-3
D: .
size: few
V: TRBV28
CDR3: CASSSIQGDTQYF
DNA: TGTGCCAGCAGTTCAATACAGGGAGATACGCAGTATTTT

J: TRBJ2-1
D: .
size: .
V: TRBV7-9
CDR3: CASSPRSGGTHNEQFF
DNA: TGTGCCAGCAGCCCCCGTAGCGGAGGGACCCACAATGAGCAGTTCTTC

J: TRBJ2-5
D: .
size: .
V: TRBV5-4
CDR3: CASSLDQETQYF
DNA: TGTGCCAGCAGCTTAGACCAAGAGACCCAGTACTTC

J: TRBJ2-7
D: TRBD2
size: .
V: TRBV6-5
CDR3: CASSYAGTSGRHEQYF
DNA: TGTGCCAGCAGTTACGCCGGGACTAGCGGGAGACACGAGCAGTACTTC

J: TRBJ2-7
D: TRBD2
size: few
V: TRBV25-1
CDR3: CASSPSGRYEQYF
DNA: TGTGCCAGCAGCCCTAGCGGGAGATACGAGCAGTACTTC

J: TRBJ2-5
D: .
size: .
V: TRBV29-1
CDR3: CSVSGTEETQYF
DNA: TGCAGCGTATCCGGGACTGAAGAGACCCAGTACTTC

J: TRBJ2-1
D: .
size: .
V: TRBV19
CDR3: CASSLRDVRLNEQFF
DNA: TGTGCCAGTAGCCTCCGGGACGTACGGCTTAATGAGCAGTTCTTC

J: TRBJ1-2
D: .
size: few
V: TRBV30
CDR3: CAWSVRANYGYTF
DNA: TGTGCCTGGAGTGTACGCGCCAACTATGGCTACACCTTC

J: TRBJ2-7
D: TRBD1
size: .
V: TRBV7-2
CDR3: CASSRDRGENYEQYF
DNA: TGTGCCAGCAGCCGTGACAGGGGAGAGAACTACGAGCAGTACTTC